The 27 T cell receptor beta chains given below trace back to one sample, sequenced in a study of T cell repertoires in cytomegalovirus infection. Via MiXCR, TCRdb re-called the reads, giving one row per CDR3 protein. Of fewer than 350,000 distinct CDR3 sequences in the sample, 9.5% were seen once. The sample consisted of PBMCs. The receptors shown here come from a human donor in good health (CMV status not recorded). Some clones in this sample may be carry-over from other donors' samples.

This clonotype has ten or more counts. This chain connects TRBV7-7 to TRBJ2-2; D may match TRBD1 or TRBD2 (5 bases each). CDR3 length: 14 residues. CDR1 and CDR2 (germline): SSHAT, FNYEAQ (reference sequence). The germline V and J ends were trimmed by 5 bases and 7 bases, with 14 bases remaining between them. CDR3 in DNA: TGTGCCAGCAGCCGGGACGCCGCGGTCGGGGAGCTGTTTTTT. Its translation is CASSRDAAVGELFF.

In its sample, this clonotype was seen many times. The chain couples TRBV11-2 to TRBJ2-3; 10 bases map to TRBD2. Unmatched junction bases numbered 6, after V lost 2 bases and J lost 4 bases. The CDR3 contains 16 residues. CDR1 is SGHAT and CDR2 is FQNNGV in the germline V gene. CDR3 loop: CASSLSLAGDSDTQYF. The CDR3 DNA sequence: TGTGCCAGCAGCTTATCTCTAGCGGGGGATTCAGATACGCAGTATTTT.

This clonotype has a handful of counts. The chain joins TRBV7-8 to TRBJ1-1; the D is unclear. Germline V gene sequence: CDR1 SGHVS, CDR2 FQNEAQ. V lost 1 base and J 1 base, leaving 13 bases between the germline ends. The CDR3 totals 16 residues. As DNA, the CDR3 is TGTGCCAGCAGCTTAGGTATTGTACAGACGAACACTGAAGCTTTCTTT. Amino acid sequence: CASSLGIVQTNTEAFF. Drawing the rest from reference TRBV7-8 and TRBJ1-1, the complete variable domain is GAGVSQSPRYKVAKRGQDVALRCDPISGHVSLFWYQQALGQGPEFLTYFQNEAQLDKSGLPSDRFFAERPEGSVSTLKIQRTQQEDSAVYLCASSLGIVQTNTEAFFGQGTRLTVV.

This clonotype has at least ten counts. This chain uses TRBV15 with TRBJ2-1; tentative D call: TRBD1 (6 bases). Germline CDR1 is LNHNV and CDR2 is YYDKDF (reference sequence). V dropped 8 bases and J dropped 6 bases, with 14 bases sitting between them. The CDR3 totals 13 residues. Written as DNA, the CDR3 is TGTGCCACCCGTCGATCAGGGGCCAATGAGCAGTTCTTC. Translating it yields CATRRSGANEQFF.

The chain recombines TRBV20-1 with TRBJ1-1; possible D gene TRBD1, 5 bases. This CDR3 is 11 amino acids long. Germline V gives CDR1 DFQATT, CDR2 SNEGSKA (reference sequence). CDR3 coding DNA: TGCAGATCTACAGGGAACACTGAAGCTTTCTTT. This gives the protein CRSTGNTEAFF.

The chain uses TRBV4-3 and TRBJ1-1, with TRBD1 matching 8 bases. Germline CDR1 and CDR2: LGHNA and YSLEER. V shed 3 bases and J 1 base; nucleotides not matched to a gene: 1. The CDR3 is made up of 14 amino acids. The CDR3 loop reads CASSHGTGNTEAFF. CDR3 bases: TGCGCCAGCAGCCACGGGACAGGGAACACTGAAGCTTTCTTT.

The CDR3 nucleotides read TGTGCCAGCAGTATGGGACAGGGGGCCCCCTACGAGCAGTACTTC. Translating it yields CASSMGQGAPYEQYF. This rearrangement joins TRBV6-5 to TRBJ2-7; 12 bases agree with TRBD1. This CDR3 is 15 amino acids long. V dropped 5 bases and J dropped 2; count of bases not matched to a gene: 4. Germline CDR1 MNHEY, CDR2 SVGAGI.

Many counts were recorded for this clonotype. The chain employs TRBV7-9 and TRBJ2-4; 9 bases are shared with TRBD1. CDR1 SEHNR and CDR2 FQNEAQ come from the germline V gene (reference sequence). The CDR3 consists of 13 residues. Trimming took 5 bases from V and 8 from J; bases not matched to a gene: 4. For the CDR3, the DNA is TGTGCCAGCAGCCAACAGGGGGCTGACATTCAGTACTTC. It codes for CASSQQGADIQYF. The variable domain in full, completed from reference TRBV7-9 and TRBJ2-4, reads DTGVSQNPRHKITKRGQNVTFRCDPISEHNRLYWYRQTLGQGPEFLTYFQNEAQLEKSRLLSDRFSAERPKGSFSTLEIQRTEQGDSAMYLCASSQQGADIQYFGAGTRLSVL.

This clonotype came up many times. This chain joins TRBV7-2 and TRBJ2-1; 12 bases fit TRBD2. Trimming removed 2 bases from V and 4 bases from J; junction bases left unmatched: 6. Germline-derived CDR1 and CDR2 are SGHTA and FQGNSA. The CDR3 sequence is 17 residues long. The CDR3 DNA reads TGTGCCAGCAGCTTAAAGACTAGCGGGAGTGTATACAATGAGCAGTTCTTC. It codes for CASSLKTSGSVYNEQFF.

This CDR3 is CASRETGVNTEAFF. The CDR3 nucleotides are TGTGCCAGCAGGGAGACAGGGGTGAACACTGAAGCTTTCTTT. J is TRBJ1-1 and V is TRBV6-6, with 8 bases fitting TRBD1. The CDR3 length is 14 residues. Germline V gene sequence: CDR1 MNHNY, CDR2 SVGAGI (reference sequence). Germline trimming cut 6 bases from V and 0 bases from J; bases unmatched to any gene: 3.

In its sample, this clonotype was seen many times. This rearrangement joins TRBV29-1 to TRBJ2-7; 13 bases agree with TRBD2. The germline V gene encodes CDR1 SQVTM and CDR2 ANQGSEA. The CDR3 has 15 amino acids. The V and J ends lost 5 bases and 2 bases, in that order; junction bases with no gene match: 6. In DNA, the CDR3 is TGCAGCGTTAAACTAGCGGGAGGGACGACCTACGAGCAGTACTTC. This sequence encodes CSVKLAGGTTYEQYF.

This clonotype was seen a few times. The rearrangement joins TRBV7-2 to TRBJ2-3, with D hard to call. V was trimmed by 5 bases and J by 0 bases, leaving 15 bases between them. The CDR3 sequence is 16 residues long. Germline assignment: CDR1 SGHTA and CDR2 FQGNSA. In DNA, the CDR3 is TGTGCCAGCAGCCCGTTGACGTTTCCTAGCACAGATACGCAGTATTTT. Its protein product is CASSPLTFPSTDTQYF.

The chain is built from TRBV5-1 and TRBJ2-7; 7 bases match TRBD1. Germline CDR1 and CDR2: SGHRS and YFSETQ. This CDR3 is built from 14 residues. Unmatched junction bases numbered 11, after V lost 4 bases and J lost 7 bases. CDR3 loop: CASSPGTASLEQYF. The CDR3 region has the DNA TGCGCCAGCAGCCCCGGGACAGCGTCTTTGGAGCAGTACTTC. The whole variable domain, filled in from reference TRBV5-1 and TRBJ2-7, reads KAGVTQTPRYLIKTRGQQVTLSCSPISGHRSVSWYQQTPGQGLQFLFEYFSETQRNKGNFPGRFSGRQFSNSRSEMNVSTLELGDSALYLCASSPGTASLEQYFGPGTRLTVT.

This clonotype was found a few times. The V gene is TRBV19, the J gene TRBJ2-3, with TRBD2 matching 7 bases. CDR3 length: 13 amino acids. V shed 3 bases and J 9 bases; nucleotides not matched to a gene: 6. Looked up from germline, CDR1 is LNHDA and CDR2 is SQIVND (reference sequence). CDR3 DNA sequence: TGTGCCAGTAGTATTGGCAGGGAGGGAACGCAGTATTTT. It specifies CASSIGREGTQYF.

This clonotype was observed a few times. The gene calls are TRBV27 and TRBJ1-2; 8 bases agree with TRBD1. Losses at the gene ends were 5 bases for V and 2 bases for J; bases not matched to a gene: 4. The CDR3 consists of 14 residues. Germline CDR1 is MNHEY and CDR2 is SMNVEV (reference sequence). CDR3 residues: CASSRDRWNYGYTF. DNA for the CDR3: TGTGCCAGCAGTAGGGACAGGTGGAACTATGGCTACACCTTC.

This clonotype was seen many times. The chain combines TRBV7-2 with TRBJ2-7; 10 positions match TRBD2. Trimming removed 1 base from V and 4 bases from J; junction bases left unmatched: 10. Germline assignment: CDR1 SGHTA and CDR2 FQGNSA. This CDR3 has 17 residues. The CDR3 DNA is TGTGCCAGCAGCTTAGTTCGGAGCGGGAGGGCCGAGTACGAGCAGTACTTC. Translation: CASSLVRSGRAEYEQYF.

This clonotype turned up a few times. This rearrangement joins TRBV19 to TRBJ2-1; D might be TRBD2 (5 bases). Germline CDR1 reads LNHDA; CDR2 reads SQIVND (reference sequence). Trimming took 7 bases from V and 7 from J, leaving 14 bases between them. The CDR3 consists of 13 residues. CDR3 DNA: TGTGCCAGTATGGCAACCCCGGGGAATGAGCAGTTCTTC. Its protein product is CASMATPGNEQFF.

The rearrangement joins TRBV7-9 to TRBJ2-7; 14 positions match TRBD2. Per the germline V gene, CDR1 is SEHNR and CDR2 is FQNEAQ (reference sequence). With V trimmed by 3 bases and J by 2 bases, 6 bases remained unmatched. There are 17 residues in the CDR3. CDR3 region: CASSFGTSGSPTYEQYF. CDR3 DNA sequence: TGTGCCAGCAGCTTCGGGACTAGCGGGAGTCCCACCTACGAGCAGTACTTC.

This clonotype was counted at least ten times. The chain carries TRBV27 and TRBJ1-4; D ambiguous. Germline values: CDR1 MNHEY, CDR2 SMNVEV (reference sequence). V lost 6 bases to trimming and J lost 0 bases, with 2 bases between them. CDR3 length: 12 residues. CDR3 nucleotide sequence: TGTGCCAGCAGGACAACTAATGAAAAACTGTTTTTT. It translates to CASRTTNEKLFF.

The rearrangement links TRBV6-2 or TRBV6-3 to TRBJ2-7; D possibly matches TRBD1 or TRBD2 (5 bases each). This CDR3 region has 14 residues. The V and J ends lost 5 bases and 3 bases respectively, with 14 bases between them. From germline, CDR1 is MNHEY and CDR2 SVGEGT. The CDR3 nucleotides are TGTGCCAGCAGTGACCGGGACGGCGTCTACGAGCAGTACTTC. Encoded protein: CASSDRDGVYEQYF.

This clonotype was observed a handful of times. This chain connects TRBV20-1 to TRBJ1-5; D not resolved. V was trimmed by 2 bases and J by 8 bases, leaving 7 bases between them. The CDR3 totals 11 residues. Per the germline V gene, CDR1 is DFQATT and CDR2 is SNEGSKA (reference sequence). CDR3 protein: CSARLGEPQHF. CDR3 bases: TGCAGTGCTAGACTCGGTGAGCCCCAGCATTTT.

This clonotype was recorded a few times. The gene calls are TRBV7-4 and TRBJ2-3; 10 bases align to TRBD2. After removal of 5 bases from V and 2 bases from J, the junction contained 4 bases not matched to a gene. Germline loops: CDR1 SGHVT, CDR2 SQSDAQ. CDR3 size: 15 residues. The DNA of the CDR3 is TGTGCCAGCAGCCCTAGCGGGAGCTTCACAGATACGCAGTATTTT. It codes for CASSPSGSFTDTQYF.

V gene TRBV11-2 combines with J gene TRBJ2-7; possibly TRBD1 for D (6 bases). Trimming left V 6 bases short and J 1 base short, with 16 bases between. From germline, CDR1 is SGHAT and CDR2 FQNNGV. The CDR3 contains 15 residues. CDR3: CASSSGRGGSYEQYF. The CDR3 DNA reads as TGTGCCAGCAGTTCAGGCAGGGGTGGGTCCTACGAGCAGTACTTC.

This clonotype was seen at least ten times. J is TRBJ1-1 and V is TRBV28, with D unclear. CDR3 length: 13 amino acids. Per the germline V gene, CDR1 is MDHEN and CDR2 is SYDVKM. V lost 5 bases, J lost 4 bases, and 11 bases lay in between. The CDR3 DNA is TGTGCCAGCAGTAGCCCCTTGGGCACTGAAGCTTTCTTT. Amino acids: CASSSPLGTEAFF. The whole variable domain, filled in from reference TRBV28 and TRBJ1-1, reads DVKVTQSSRYLVKRTGEKVFLECVQDMDHENMFWYRQDPGLGLRLIYFSYDVKMKEKGDIPEGYSVSREKKERFSLILESASTNQTSMYLCASSSPLGTEAFFGQGTRLTVV.

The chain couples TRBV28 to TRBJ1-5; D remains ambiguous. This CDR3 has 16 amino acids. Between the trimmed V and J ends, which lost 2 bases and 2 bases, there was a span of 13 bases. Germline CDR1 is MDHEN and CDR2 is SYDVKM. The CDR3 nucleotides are TGTGCCAGCAGTTTAGCCGACGGGATGGGCAATCAGCCCCAGCATTTT. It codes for CASSLADGMGNQPQHF.

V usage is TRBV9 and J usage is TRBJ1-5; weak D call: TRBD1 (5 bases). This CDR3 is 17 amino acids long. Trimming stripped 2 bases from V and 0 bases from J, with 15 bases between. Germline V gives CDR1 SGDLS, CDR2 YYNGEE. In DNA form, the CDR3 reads TGTGCCAGCAGCGTCGGGGACGGGAGTTATAGCAATCAGCCCCAGCATTTT. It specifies CASSVGDGSYSNQPQHF.

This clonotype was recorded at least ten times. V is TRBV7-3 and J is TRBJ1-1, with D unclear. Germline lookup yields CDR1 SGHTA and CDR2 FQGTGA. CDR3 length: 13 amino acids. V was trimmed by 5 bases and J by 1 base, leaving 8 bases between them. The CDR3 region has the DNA TGTGCCAGCAGCACCACAGAGAACACTGAAGCTTTCTTT. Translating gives CASSTTENTEAFF.